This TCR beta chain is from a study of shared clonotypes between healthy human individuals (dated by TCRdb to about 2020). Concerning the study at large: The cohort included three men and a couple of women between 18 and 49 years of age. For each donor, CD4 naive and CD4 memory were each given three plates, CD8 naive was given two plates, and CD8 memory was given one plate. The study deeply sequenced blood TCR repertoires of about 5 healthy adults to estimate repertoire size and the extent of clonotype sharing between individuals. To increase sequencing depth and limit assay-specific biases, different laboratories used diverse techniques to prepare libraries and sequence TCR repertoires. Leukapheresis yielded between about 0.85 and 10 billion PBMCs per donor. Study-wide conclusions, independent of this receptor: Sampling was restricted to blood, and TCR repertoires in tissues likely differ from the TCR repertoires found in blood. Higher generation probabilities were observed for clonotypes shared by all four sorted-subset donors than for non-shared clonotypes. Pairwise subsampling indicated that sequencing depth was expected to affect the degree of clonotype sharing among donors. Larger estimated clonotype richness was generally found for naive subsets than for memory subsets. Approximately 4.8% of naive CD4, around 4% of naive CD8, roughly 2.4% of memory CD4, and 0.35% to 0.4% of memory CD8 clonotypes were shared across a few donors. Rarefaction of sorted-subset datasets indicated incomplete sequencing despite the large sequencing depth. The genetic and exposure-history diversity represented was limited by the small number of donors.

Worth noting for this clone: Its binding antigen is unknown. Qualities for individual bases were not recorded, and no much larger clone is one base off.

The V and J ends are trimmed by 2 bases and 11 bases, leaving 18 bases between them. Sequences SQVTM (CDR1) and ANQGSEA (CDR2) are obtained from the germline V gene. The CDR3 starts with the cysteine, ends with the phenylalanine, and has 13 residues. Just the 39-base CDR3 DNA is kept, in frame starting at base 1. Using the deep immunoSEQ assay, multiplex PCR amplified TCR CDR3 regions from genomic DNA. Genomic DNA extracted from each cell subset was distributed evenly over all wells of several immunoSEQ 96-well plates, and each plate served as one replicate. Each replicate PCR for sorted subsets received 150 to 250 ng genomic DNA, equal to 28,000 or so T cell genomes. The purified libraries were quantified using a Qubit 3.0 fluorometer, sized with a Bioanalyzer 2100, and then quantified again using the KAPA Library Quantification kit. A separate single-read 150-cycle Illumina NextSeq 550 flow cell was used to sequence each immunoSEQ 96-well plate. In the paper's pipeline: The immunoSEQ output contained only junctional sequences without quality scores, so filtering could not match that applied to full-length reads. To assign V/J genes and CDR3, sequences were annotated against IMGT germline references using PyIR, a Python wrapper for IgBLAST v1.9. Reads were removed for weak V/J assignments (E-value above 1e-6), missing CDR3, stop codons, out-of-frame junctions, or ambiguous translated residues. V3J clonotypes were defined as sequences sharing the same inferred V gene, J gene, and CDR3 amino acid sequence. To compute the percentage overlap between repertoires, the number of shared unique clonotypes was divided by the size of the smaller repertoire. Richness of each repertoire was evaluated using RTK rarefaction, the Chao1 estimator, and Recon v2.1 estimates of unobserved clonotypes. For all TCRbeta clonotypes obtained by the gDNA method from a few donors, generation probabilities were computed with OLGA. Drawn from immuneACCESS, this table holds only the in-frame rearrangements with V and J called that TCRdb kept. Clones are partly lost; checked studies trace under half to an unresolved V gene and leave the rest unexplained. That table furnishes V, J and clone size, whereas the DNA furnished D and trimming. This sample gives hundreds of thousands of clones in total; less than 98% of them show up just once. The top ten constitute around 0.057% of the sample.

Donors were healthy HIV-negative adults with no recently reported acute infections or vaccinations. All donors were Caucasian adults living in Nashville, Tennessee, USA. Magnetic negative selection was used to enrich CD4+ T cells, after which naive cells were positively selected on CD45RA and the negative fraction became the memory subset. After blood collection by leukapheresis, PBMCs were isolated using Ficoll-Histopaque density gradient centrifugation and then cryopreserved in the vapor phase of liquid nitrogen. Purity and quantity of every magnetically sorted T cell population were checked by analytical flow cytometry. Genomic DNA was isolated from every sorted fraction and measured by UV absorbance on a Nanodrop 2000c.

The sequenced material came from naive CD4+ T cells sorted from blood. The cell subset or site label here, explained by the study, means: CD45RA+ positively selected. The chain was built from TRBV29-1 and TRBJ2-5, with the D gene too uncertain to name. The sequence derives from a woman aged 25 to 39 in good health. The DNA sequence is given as TGCAGCGTTGAATCTGGGTCTCAGTTGGAGCAGTACTTC. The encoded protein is CSVESGSQLEQYF.